The 30 T cell receptor beta chains in this list originate from one sample, sequenced in a study of Graves' ophthalmopathy and Graves' hyperthyroidism. Researchers took RNA transcripts and amplified TCR beta CDR3 regions from them. HTBI primers were used in a first-round RT-PCR, which preceded a second-round multiplex PCR. TCRdb re-derived calls from the multiplex PCR reads in MiXCR, one entry per CDR3 protein. In the table there are about 1.1 million distinct CDR3 sequences, 36% of which are singletons. Sequencing used peripheral blood or thyroid tissue (not recorded which). These receptors came from an adult man with Graves' hyperthyroidism.

The sample holds a few counts of this clonotype. The chain couples TRBV27 to TRBJ2-7, with 7 bases identical to TRBD2. Per germline, CDR1 MNHEY and CDR2 SMNVEV (reference sequence). This CDR3 contains 15 residues. J gave up 2 bases and V 6 bases, and 10 bases lay outside the gene matches. Here the CDR3 DNA reads TGTGCCAGCAGCCCAGGGACTATCCCAACCTACGAGCAGTACTTC. Amino acid sequence: CASSPGTIPTYEQYF.

This chain connects TRBV29-1 to TRBJ2-1; D gene uncertain. Looked up from germline, CDR1 is SQVTM and CDR2 is ANQGSEA. The CDR3 has 14 amino acids. Between the trimmed V and J ends, which lost 4 bases and 6 bases, there was a span of 16 bases. The CDR3 DNA follows: TGCAGCGTTGGTGGTCCCAGTTGGGTCAATGAGCAGTTCTTC. It specifies CSVGGPSWVNEQFF.

This clonotype has a handful of counts. The V and J genes are TRBV7-2 and TRBJ2-5, with 9 positions matching TRBD1. J lost 5 bases, V lost 2 bases, and 21 bases had no gene match. Per the germline V gene, CDR1 is SGHTA and CDR2 is FQGNSA. The CDR3 runs 20 residues. In DNA, the CDR3 is TGTGCCAGCAGCTTATATGGCGAGGGACAGGGACAAGGTAGAAGGGAGACCCAGTACTTC. It yields the protein CASSLYGEGQGQGRRETQYF. The entire variable domain, with the rest obtained from reference TRBV7-2 and TRBJ2-5, is as follows: GAGVSQSPSNKVTEKGKDVELRCDPISGHTALYWYRQSLGQGLEFLIYFQGNSAPDKSGLPSDRFSAERTGGSVSTLTIQRTQQEDSAVYLCASSLYGEGQGQGRRETQYFGPGTRLLVL.

This chain joins TRBV29-1 and TRBJ2-5; D gene ambiguous. This CDR3 has 14 amino acids. The V end was cut by 0 bases, the J end by 4 bases, with 12 bases between. Germline V gene sequence: CDR1 SQVTM, CDR2 ANQGSEA. The CDR3 DNA is TGCAGCGTTGAAGACGGGTTAGGGTTAGAGACCCAGTACTTC. Translation: CSVEDGLGLETQYF. Together with reference TRBV29-1 and TRBJ2-5, the CDR3 gives the full variable domain: SAVISQKPSRDICQRGTSLTIQCQVDSQVTMMFWYRQQPGQSLTLIATANQGSEATYESGFVIDKFPISRPNLTFSTLTVSNMSPEDSSIYLCSVEDGLGLETQYFGPGTRLLVL.

Many counts were recorded for this clonotype. The CDR3 reads CASSLAFGTNYGYTF. The CDR3 DNA is TGTGCCAGCAGCTTGGCCTTTGGGACTAACTATGGCTACACCTTC. The chain links TRBV5-6 to TRBJ1-2; no reliable D call. V lost 0 bases, J lost 0 bases, and 9 bases lay in between. Germline-derived CDR1 and CDR2 are SGHDT and YYEEEE. The CDR3 consists of 15 residues.

This clonotype was recorded many times. The chain is built from TRBV7-2 and TRBJ2-7; D gene ambiguous. CDR3 length: 14 amino acids. Trimming took off 1 base at V and 0 bases at J, with 7 bases between the two ends. Per germline, CDR1 SGHTA and CDR2 FQGNSA. The CDR3 DNA sequence: TGTGCCAGCAGCTTAGGGCAGTTCTCCTACGAGCAGTACTTC. The encoded protein is CASSLGQFSYEQYF.

The rearrangement joins TRBV11-1 to TRBJ1-2, with D possibly TRBD1 on 6 matching bases. Germline V CDR1 and CDR2: SGHAT, FQDESV (reference sequence). The CDR3 consists of 16 residues. Trimming cost V 1 base and J 11 bases, with 23 bases left between them. The CDR3 is CASSLGDRGEGGYYTF. CDR3 nucleotides: TGTGCCAGCAGCTTAGGGGATAGAGGCGAGGGGGGATATTACACCTTC.

As for this clonotype: The final CDR3 position lacks the conserved phenylalanine or tryptophan, pointing to a likely read error. The DNA is left out, because the CDR3 cannot be placed on it with certainty; the CDR3 is given as TCRdb lists it. The V call is TRBV6-5, the J call TRBJ2-5. The germline V gene has CDR1 MNHEY and CDR2 SVGAGI. The length of the CDR3 is 11 amino acids, counting both ends. The CDR3 sequence: CASSDGSPLYL.

This clonotype appeared many times. The V and J genes are TRBV14 and TRBJ2-6; no clear D. Looked up from germline, CDR1 is SGHDN and CDR2 is FVKESK. This CDR3 spans 16 amino acids. Trimming removed 1 base from V and 2 bases from J, with 9 bases in between. The CDR3 here is CASSQVRTTGANVLTF. The CDR3, as DNA: TGTGCCAGCAGCCAAGTAAGAACGACTGGGGCCAACGTCCTGACTTTC.

A few counts support this clonotype. The chain recombines TRBV11-2 with TRBJ2-2, with 8 bases that match TRBD1. V was pared by 4 bases and J by 1 base, with 5 bases of the junction left unmatched. The germline V gene encodes CDR1 SGHAT and CDR2 FQNNGV. CDR3 length: 16 amino acids. CDR3 protein: CASSSRGQGNTGELFF. As DNA, the CDR3 is TGTGCCAGCAGCTCACGAGGACAGGGGAACACCGGGGAGCTGTTTTTT.

The table lists this clonotype with a few counts. The chain links TRBV5-4 to TRBJ1-4; D is unresolved. Germline V gene data show CDR1 as SGHNT and CDR2 as YYREEE (reference sequence). CDR3 length: 14 residues. The V end was cut by 4 bases, the J end by 5 bases, with 12 bases between. For the CDR3, the DNA is TGTGCCAGCAGCCACGAGACCTTAAATGAAAAACTGTTTTTT. It translates to CASSHETLNEKLFF.

The chain uses TRBV7-9 and TRBJ2-7, with D perhaps TRBD1 (6 bases). V dropped 5 bases and J dropped 1 base, with 15 bases sitting between them. The CDR3 runs to 15 residues. Germline CDR1 is SEHNR and CDR2 is FQNEAQ (reference sequence). CDR3 DNA sequence: TGTGCCAGCAGCCCGAGACAGGCTGGTTCCTACGAGCAGTACTTC. This sequence encodes CASSPRQAGSYEQYF. The variable domain in full, completed from reference TRBV7-9 and TRBJ2-7, reads DTGVSQNPRHKITKRGQNVTFRCDPISEHNRLYWYRQTLGQGPEFLTYFQNEAQLEKSRLLSDRFSAERPKGSFSTLEIQRTEQGDSAMYLCASSPRQAGSYEQYFGPGTRLTVT.

This clonotype was counted many times. The V gene is TRBV11-2, the J gene TRBJ1-6, with TRBD1 as a possible D gene (5 bases). CDR3 length equals 13 residues. The germline V and J ends were trimmed by 0 bases and 9 bases, with 6 bases remaining between them. Germline V lookup: CDR1 SGHAT, CDR2 FQNNGV. DNA for the CDR3: TGTGCCAGCAGCTTAGATCAGGGTTCACCCCTCCACTTT. Its protein product is CASSLDQGSPLHF.

V and J are TRBV10-3 and TRBJ2-3, with TRBD1 identical over 7 bases. Germline V gene sequence: CDR1 ENHRY, CDR2 SYGVKD. This CDR3 contains 14 residues. V dropped 4 bases and J dropped 5; count of bases not matched to a gene: 6. In DNA, the CDR3 is TGTGCCATCAGTGGGACAGGTCTTGAAGATACGCAGTATTTT. It is translated as CAISGTGLEDTQYF.

The rearrangement uses TRBV7-2 and TRBJ2-7; 8 bases line up with TRBD1. The CDR3 is 15 amino acids. Germline V gene data show CDR1 as SGHTA and CDR2 as FQGNSA. V shed 4 bases and J 3 bases; nucleotides not matched to a gene: 8. The CDR3 coding sequence is TGTGCCAGCAGCTGGACAGGGATTGATGGCTACGAGCAGTACTTC. This codes for CASSWTGIDGYEQYF.

CDR3 sequence: CASSYARQGKYTEAFF. As DNA, the CDR3 is TGTGCCAGCAGTTACGCCAGACAGGGCAAGTACACTGAAGCTTTCTTT. V usage is TRBV6-6 and J usage is TRBJ1-1; 7 bases are shared with TRBD1. Trimming at V came to 2 bases and at J to 3 bases, leaving 9 bases not matched to a gene. This CDR3 comprises 16 residues. Germline assignment: CDR1 MNHNY and CDR2 SVGAGI (reference sequence).

At least ten counts were recorded for this clonotype. The rearrangement joins TRBV20-1 to TRBJ1-2, with D possibly matching TRBD1 (5 bases). The V end was cut by 0 bases, the J end by 5 bases, with 7 bases between. Germline assignment: CDR1 DFQATT and CDR2 SNEGSKA (reference sequence). The CDR3 is made up of 12 amino acids. This CDR3 reads CSAREQAYGYTF. The CDR3 DNA sequence: TGCAGTGCTAGAGAACAGGCATATGGCTACACCTTC.

This clonotype was observed at least ten times. The chain couples TRBV7-9 to TRBJ2-7; 11 bases fit TRBD1. With V trimmed by 5 bases and J by 2 bases, 11 bases remained unmatched. This CDR3 contains 17 residues. Germline-derived CDR1 and CDR2 are SEHNR and FQNEAQ (reference sequence). CDR3 protein: CASSKKGQGAFPYEQYF. CDR3 DNA: TGTGCCAGCAGCAAGAAAGGACAGGGGGCTTTCCCCTACGAGCAGTACTTC.

Comments on this clonotype: An end of the junction differs from the germline gene, which may be a read error. The chain employs TRBV7-8 and TRBJ2-6; D might be TRBD1 or TRBD2, each matching 5 bases. This CDR3 is built from 14 residues. Germline assignment: CDR1 SGHVS and CDR2 FQNEAQ. The CDR3, as DNA: TGTGCCAGCAGCTCCTGGACTGGGGCCAACGTCCGGACTTTC. It is translated as CASSSWTGANVRTF. Full variable domain (rest looked up from reference TRBV7-8 and TRBJ2-6): GAGVSQSPRYKVAKRGQDVALRCDPISGHVSLFWYQQALGQGPEFLTYFQNEAQLDKSGLPSDRFFAERPEGSVSTLKIQRTQQEDSAVYLCASSSWTGANVRTFGAGSRLTVL.

In the case of this clonotype: One junction end does not reproduce the germline sequence, and a read error may be involved. The rearrangement joins TRBV20-1 to TRBJ1-4, with 10 bases fitting TRBD1. The CDR3 loop spans 12 amino acids. Germline loops: CDR1 DFQATT, CDR2 SNEGSKA (reference sequence). DNA of the CDR3: TGCGGTGGAGGACAGGGGGGTGAAAAACTGCTTTTT. Translation gives CGGGQGGEKLLF.

J is TRBJ2-5 and V is TRBV7-2; D remains ambiguous. The CDR3 spans 14 residues. Germline-derived CDR1 and CDR2 are SGHTA and FQGNSA. V dropped 6 bases and J dropped 2 bases, with 13 bases sitting between them. CDR3 sequence (DNA): TGTGCCAGCAGTTACCCCGACGCTCAAGAGACCCAGTACTTC. Its translation is CASSYPDAQETQYF.

This rearrangement joins TRBV29-1 to TRBJ2-7; D might be TRBD1 or TRBD2, each matching 5 bases. CDR1 is SQVTM and CDR2 is ANQGSEA in the germline V gene. Trimming took 3 bases from V and 1 from J, leaving 10 bases between them. CDR3 size: 13 residues. CDR3 residues: CSVEGRASYEQYF. CDR3 nucleotide sequence: TGCAGCGTTGAGGGGCGGGCATCCTACGAGCAGTACTTC.

The chain links TRBV2 to TRBJ2-2; D may be TRBD1 (5 bases). CDR3 length: 16 residues. Germline V gene lookup returns CDR1 SNHLY and CDR2 FYNNEI. Trimming took 3 bases from V and 7 from J, leaving 18 bases between them. Here the CDR3 reads CASSDQGEAVGGELFF. In DNA form, the CDR3 reads TGTGCCAGCAGTGACCAGGGCGAGGCGGTTGGCGGGGAGCTGTTTTTT.

The CDR3 loop is CAWSTGELFF. The CDR3 coding sequence is TGTGCCTGGAGTACCGGGGAGCTGTTTTTT. The chain has TRBV30 and TRBJ2-2, with D unclear. V gave up 2 bases and J gave up 5 bases, with 0 bases separating them. CDR3 length: 10 amino acids. Germline V gives CDR1 GTSNPN, CDR2 SVGIG (reference sequence).

This clonotype was counted many times. The chain links TRBV5-1 to TRBJ2-5, with D possibly being TRBD2 (5 bases). The CDR3 is 16 amino acids. V lost 1 base and J lost 5, with 18 bases in between. The germline CDR1 and CDR2 sequences are SGHRS and YFSETQ. This chain's CDR3 is CASSLLGYNRGETQYF. DNA for the CDR3: TGCGCCAGCAGCTTGCTTGGTTACAATCGAGGGGAGACCCAGTACTTC. The whole variable domain, remainder taken from reference TRBV5-1 and TRBJ2-5, is KAGVTQTPRYLIKTRGQQVTLSCSPISGHRSVSWYQQTPGQGLQFLFEYFSETQRNKGNFPGRFSGRQFSNSRSEMNVSTLELGDSALYLCASSLLGYNRGETQYFGPGTRLLVL.

The chain joins TRBV7-8 to TRBJ2-2, with D maybe TRBD1 (6 bases). Germline assignment: CDR1 SGHVS and CDR2 FQNEAQ. This CDR3 comprises 14 residues. V lost 5 bases to trimming and J lost 8 bases, with 15 bases between them. This CDR3 reads CASSPRTVPGELFF. The CDR3, as DNA: TGTGCCAGCAGCCCCAGGACAGTCCCGGGGGAGCTGTTTTTT.

This CDR3 is CAWEPARDYGYTF. The DNA of the CDR3 is TGTGCCTGGGAGCCGGCTCGGGACTATGGCTACACCTTC. The chain couples TRBV30 to TRBJ1-2; D is unresolved. The germline V and J ends were trimmed by 5 bases and 3 bases, with 13 bases remaining between them. CDR1 and CDR2 from the germline V gene are GTSNPN and SVGIG (reference sequence). The CDR3 extends over 13 amino acids.

This clonotype turned up a few times. The chain couples TRBV5-1 to TRBJ2-5; D is ambiguous. CDR1 is SGHRS, CDR2 YFSETQ, per germline. V lost 0 bases, J lost 1 base, and 7 bases lay in between. The CDR3 loop spans 14 amino acids. CDR3 loop: CASSLGSSQETQYF. The CDR3, as DNA: TGCGCCAGCAGCTTGGGGAGTAGCCAAGAGACCCAGTACTTC.

This clonotype was counted at least ten times. The chain carries TRBV20-1 and TRBJ2-5; 13 nucleotides match TRBD2. The CDR3 length is 15 residues. After removal of 6 bases from V and 4 bases from J, the junction contained 8 bases not matched to a gene. The germline V gene has CDR1 DFQATT and CDR2 SNEGSKA (reference sequence). CDR3 region: CSAPTSGRVPETQYF. The CDR3 DNA is TGCAGTGCGCCTACTAGCGGGAGGGTCCCAGAGACCCAGTACTTC.

This clonotype was counted at least ten times. V gene TRBV7-8 combines with J gene TRBJ1-4, with a weak D call TRBD1 (5 bases). Germline V gene data show CDR1 as SGHVS and CDR2 as FQNEAQ. The germline V and J ends were trimmed by 1 base and 10 bases, with 16 bases remaining between them. The CDR3 spans 15 residues. The CDR3 spells CASSLVAGRSGKLFF. CDR3 bases: TGTGCCAGCAGCTTAGTTGCAGGGAGGTCGGGAAAACTGTTTTTT.